This T cell receptor beta chain emerged from a study of CD8 T cells in Susac syndrome. Random hexamers were used to reverse transcribe the RNA input (about 0.45 to 1 ug). TCRdb reprocessed the immunoSEQ multiplex PCR reads with MiXCR, giving one entry per CDR3 protein. Of around 79,000 distinct CDR3 sequences in the sample, approximately 94% were seen once. CD8+ and CD4+ T cells circulating in blood were sequenced for TCR beta. Negative isolation was used for CD8+ and CD4+ T cells and FACS enrichment for TEMRA cells. With regard to this clonotype: Its matching antigen is unknown.

The CDR3 consists of 15 residues. Looked up from germline, CDR1 is SGDLS and CDR2 is YYNGEE. With 2 bases clipped from V and 2 bases from J, the junction kept 1 base outside the gene matches. The study's findings and limits: Susac-specific public clones in total CD8+ repertoires numbered approximately 17; in CD8+ TEMRA repertoires, they numbered 5 or 6. The relatively small number of individuals in the TCR sequencing and HLA analysis was acknowledged by the study.

Material for sequencing was CD8+ T cells from PBMCs. The TCR comes from a human donor with Susac syndrome. The rearrangement uses TRBV9 and TRBJ1-5; 10 nucleotides align to TRBD1. The CDR3 loop reads CASSVGQGGNQPQHF. CDR3 DNA sequence: TGTGCCAGCAGCGTCGGACAGGGGGGCAATCAGCCCCAGCATTTT.